This is a list of T cell receptor beta chains from one sample in a study of blood T cell repertoires in COVID-19. The protocol was immunoSEQ multiplex PCR, while the TCRdb copy is restricted to in-frame clones and leaves out a portion. The sample carries about 190,000 clones, more than 80% recorded once. Sequencing was performed on peripheral blood. The receptors originated from a man aged 50-60 years with acute or convalescent COVID-19. The conserved cysteine and the conserved F or W are not part of the CDR3 here. The D gene is left open where the match is weak.

D	V	CDR3
TRBD1	TRBV19	ASSIGTGSSGANVLT
-	TRBV11-2	ASSYDRLGYNEQF
-	TRBV5-6	ASSSGAEAF
-	TRBV9	ASSVGGVSGNTIY
TRBD1	TRBV7-8	ASSAGTGRSYEQY
-	TRBV6-6	ASSPDGVNTGELF
TRBD1	TRBV7-3	ASSARTGDMNSPLH
TRBD2	TRBV27	ASSLGMGTSGMIEQY
TRBD1	TRBV18	ASSPRGQSYEQY
-	TRBV2	ASSASGGSYNSPLH
TRBD2	TRBV11-3	ASSLGRTSGSGGADTQY
TRBD1	TRBV18	ASSSTDRGRPGAF
-	TRBV5-4	ASSFHREGTEAF
-	TRBV7-9	ASSERGGSPLH
TRBD2	TRBV27	ASALGLGLAGGITYNEQF
-	TRBV5-6	ASSLSNSGNTIY
TRBD1	TRBV4-3	ASSQSYRQGPEKLF
TRBD1	TRBV19	ASSMWTGLTGELF